This T cell receptor (beta chain) emerged from a study of vaccination effects on CD4 cells after COVID-19. Findings of the study overall: Sampling in the study covered few convalescent patients and included no early post-infection timepoints.

Before any sequencing was done, the ViraFEST assay used viral peptide pools to expand antigen-specific CD4+ T cells. After less than 11 days in culture, the CD4+ T cells were isolated. According to PCR results, the person was infected with SARS-CoV-2 between March and December 2020. A few million PBMC were seeded per well and grown in the presence of approximately 9.5 IU/ml IL-2 and about 10 ug/ml peptides. An HIV-1 Nef peptide pool was employed for negative control culture. With respect to this clone: Its antigen remains unknown.

CDR3 length: 17 residues. CDR1 is SGHRS and CDR2 is YFSETQ in the germline V gene. The V and J ends lost 0 bases and 0 bases, in that order; junction bases with no gene match: 1. TCRdb keeps only in-frame clones here, not all; method: immunoSEQ multiplex PCR. Here the sample spans 70,000 or so clones, roughly two thirds being singletons. This TCR was sampled from a human donor who had a prior SARS-CoV-2 infection. The rearrangement links TRBV5-1 to TRBJ2-2; the match to TRBD2 covers 11 bases. This sample comprised CD4+ T cells from PBMCs cultured with HIV peptides, obtained before COVID-19 vaccination. Regarding subset: HIV-1 Nef peptide pool negative control/reference culture. The DNA of the CDR3 is TGCGCCAGCAGCTTGGAGACTAGCGGGGCGAACACCGGGGAGCTGTTTTTT. Its translation: CASSLETSGANTGELFF.